Listed here are 10 T cell receptor gamma chains from one sample, sequenced in a study of intestinal T cells in coeliac disease. More than 9 formalin-fixed paraffin-embedded scrolls, each 5 µm thick, supplied each case's genomic DNA. LymphoTrack primers amplified TRG sequences from approximately 0.2 ug of biopsy DNA. TCRdb applied CATT to the multiplex PCR reads for clone calling. The data show hundreds of gamma-chain clones, with 51% seen just once and around 35% held by the top ten. Sequencing input: a duodenal biopsy. These receptors all come from a human donor who served as a control with a normal duodenal biopsy, not a healthy volunteer.

The genes are TRGV9 and TRGJ1 or TRGJ2. This CDR3 region has 16 residues. The V segment lost 12 bases and the J segment 3 bases; nucleotides outside the gene matches: 23. Per the germline V gene, CDR1 is GITISATS and CDR2 is ISYDGTV (reference sequence). The CDR3: CAVAGRAPEGYYKKLF. The CDR3 bases are TGTGCCGTTGCTGGGAGGGCCCCGGAGGGTTATTATAAGAAACTCTTT.

Points on this clone: A read error likely explains this, since a far larger clone differs by one base. Other DNA sequences in the same sample also yield this CDR3. The CDR3 loop is CAAWDYTGDYKKLF. The CDR3, as DNA: TGCGCTGCGTGGGATTATACAGGGGATTATAAGAAACTCTTT. This rearrangement joins TRGV10 to TRGJ1 or TRGJ2. TRGV10 is an open reading frame whose function is uncertain. This CDR3 is 14 amino acids long.

The chain recombines TRGV10 with TRGJ1 or TRGJ2. TRGV10 is an open reading frame, and its role is uncertain. V was clipped by 8 bases and J by 13 bases; unmatched bases: 9. This CDR3 has 10 residues. This CDR3 reads CAAWDTSKLF. As DNA, the CDR3 is TGTGCTGCGTGGGATACAAGTAAACTCTTT.

In its sample, this clone is hyperexpanded. This chain joins TRGV2 and TRGJP1. Looked up from germline, CDR1 is EGSNGY and CDR2 is YDSYNSKV. V was pared by 1 base and J by 0 bases, with 2 bases of the junction left unmatched. This CDR3 comprises 15 residues. The CDR3: CATWDGYTTGWFKIF. In DNA form, the CDR3 reads TGTGCCACCTGGGACGGTTATACCACTGGTTGGTTCAAGATATTT.

This clone counts as hyperexpanded. The sample has other DNA sequences that encode this CDR3 too. The genes are TRGV9 and TRGJ1 or TRGJ2. Germline V gene data show CDR1 as GITISATS and CDR2 as ISYDGTV (reference sequence). This CDR3 spans 20 amino acids. V shed 0 bases, J shed 0 bases, and the junction held 20 bases outside the gene matches. CDR3 amino acids: CALWEVQSETIPLNYYKKLF. The CDR3 nucleotides read TGTGCCTTGTGGGAGGTGCAATCAGAAACAATCCCACTGAATTATTATAAGAAACTCTTT.

A remark on this clone: The likely explanation is a read error, given a far larger clone one base away. The chain couples TRGV11 to TRGJ1 or TRGJ2. TRGV11 is an ORF, with its function uncertain. The CDR3 consists of 11 residues. CDR3 coding DNA: TGCGCCTGCTGGACTTATTATAAGAAACTCTTT. Residues: CACWTYYKKLF.

The chain carries TRGV5 and TRGJ1 or TRGJ2. The CDR3 totals 13 residues. Germline-derived CDR1 and CDR2 are VINAFY and YDVSNSKD. V dropped 0 bases and J dropped 7; count of bases not matched to a gene: 6. CDR3 nucleotides: TGTGCCACCTGGGACAGGCTCCGATATAAGAAACTCTTT. Amino acid sequence: CATWDRLRYKKLF.

This clone has just a few counts. In DNA form, the CDR3 reads TGTGCTGCGTGGGGATTCCCATATTATAAGAAACTCTTT. This encodes CAAWGFPYYKKLF. This chain joins TRGV10 and TRGJ1 or TRGJ2. TRGV10 is treated as an ORF (open reading frame) with a function not yet certain. The trim removed 8 bases at V and 4 bases at J, leaving 9 bases unmatched. The CDR3 runs to 13 residues.

This chain uses TRGV2 with TRGJP1. This CDR3 region has 16 residues. Germline V gene lookup returns CDR1 EGSNGY and CDR2 YDSYNSKV. Trimming took 1 base from V and 5 from J; bases not matched to a gene: 10. This chain's CDR3 is CATWDGYLPTGWFKIF. Written as DNA, the CDR3 is TGTGCCACCTGGGACGGTTACTTACCTACTGGTTGGTTCAAGATATTT.

This clone was recorded a few times. The genes are TRGV10 and TRGJ1 or TRGJ2. TRGV10 is flagged as an ORF with uncertain function. CDR3 length: 15 amino acids. Unmatched junction bases numbered 16, after V lost 8 bases and J lost 5 bases. CDR3 nucleotides: TGTGCTGCGTGGGGATTGAGGACGGAAAATTATAAGAAACTCTTT. Translated, it gives CAAWGLRTENYKKLF.